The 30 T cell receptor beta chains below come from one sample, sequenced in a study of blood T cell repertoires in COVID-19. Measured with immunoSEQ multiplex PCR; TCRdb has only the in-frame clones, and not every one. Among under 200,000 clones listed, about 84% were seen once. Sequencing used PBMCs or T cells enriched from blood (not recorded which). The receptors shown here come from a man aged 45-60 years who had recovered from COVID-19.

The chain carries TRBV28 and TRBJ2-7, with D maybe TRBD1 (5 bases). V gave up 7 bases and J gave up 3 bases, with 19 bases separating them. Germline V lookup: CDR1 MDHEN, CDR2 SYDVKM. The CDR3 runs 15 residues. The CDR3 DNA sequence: TGTGCCAGCATGCCCAGGGTCGGATTAGTCTACGAGCAGTACTTC. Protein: CASMPRVGLVYEQYF.

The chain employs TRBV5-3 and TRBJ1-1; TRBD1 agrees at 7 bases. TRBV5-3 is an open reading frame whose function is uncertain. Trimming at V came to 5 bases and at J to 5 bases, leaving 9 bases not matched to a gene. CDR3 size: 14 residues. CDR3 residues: CARRAQGIWTEAFF. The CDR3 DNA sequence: TGTGCCAGAAGAGCACAGGGGATTTGGACTGAAGCTTTCTTT.

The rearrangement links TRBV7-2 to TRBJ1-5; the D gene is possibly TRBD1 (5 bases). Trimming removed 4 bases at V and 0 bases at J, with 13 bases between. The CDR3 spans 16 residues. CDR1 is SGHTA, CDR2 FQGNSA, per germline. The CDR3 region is CASSWDHGGSNQPQHF. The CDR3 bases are TGTGCCAGCAGCTGGGATCACGGGGGTAGCAATCAGCCCCAGCATTTT.

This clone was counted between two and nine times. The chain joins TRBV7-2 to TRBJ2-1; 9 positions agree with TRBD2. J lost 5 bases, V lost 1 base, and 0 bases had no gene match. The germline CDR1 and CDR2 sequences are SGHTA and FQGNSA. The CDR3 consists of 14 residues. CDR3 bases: TGTGCCAGCAGCTTAGGACTAGCGGACAATGAGCAGTTCTTC. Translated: CASSLGLADNEQFF. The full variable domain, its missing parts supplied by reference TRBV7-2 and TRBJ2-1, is GAGVSQSPSNKVTEKGKDVELRCDPISGHTALYWYRQSLGQGLEFLIYFQGNSAPDKSGLPSDRFSAERTGGSVSTLTIQRTQQEDSAVYLCASSLGLADNEQFFGPGTRLTVL.

CDR3 sequence (DNA): TGTGCCACCGCGACAGGGAGTGGAAACACCATATATTTT. This codes for CATATGSGNTIYF. This sequence joins TRBV6-5 and TRBJ1-3; 7 bases match TRBD1. The V and J ends lost 10 bases and 3 bases, in that order; junction bases with no gene match: 6. From germline, CDR1 is MNHEY and CDR2 SVGAGI. The CDR3 spans 13 residues.

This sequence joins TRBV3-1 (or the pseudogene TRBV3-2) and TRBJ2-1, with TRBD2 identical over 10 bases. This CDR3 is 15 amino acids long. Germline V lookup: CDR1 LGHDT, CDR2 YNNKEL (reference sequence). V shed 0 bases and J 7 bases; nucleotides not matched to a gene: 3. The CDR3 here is CASSQELAGWNEQFF. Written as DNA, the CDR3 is TGTGCCAGCAGCCAAGAACTAGCGGGGTGGAATGAGCAGTTCTTC.

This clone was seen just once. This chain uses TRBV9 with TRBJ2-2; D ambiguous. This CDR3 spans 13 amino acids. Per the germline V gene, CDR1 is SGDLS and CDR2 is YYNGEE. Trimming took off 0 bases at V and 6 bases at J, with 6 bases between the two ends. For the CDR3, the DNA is TGTGCCAGCAGCGTAGATCCGGCCGGGGAGCTGTTTTTT. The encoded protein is CASSVDPAGELFF.

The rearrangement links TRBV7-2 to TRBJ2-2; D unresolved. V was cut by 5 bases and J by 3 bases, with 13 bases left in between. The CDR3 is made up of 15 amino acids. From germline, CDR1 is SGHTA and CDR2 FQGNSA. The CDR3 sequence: CASSAPGTDTGELFF. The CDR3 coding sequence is TGTGCCAGCAGCGCTCCCGGAACAGACACCGGGGAGCTGTTTTTT. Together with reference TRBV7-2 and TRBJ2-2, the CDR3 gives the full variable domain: GAGVSQSPSNKVTEKGKDVELRCDPISGHTALYWYRQSLGQGLEFLIYFQGNSAPDKSGLPSDRFSAERTGGSVSTLTIQRTQQEDSAVYLCASSAPGTDTGELFFGEGSRLTVL.

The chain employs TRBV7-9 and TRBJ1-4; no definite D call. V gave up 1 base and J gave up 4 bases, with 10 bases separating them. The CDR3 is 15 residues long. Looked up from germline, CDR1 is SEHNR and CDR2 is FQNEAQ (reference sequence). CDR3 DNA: TGTGCCAGCAGCTTAGGCGGCAGATTTAATGAAAAACTGTTTTTT. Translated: CASSLGGRFNEKLFF.

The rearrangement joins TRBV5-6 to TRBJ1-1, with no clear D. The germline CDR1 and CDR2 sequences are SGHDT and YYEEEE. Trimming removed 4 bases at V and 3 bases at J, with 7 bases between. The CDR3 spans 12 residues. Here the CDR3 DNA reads TGTGCCAGCAGCCGCCCAGACACTGAAGCTTTCTTT. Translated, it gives CASSRPDTEAFF.

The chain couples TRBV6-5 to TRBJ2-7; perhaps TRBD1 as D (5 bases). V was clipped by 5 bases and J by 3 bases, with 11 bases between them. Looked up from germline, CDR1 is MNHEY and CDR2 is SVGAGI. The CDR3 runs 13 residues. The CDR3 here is CASSMSGNYEQYF. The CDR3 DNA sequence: TGTGCCAGCAGTATGTCAGGGAACTACGAGCAGTACTTC.

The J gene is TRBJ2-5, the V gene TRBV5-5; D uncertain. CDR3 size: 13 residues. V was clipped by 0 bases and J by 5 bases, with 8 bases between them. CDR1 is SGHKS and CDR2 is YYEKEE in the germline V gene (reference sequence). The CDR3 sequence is CASSLAQVETQYF. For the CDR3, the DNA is TGTGCCAGCAGCTTGGCGCAGGTGGAGACCCAGTACTTC. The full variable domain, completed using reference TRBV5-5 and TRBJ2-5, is DAGVTQSPTHLIKTRGQQVTLRCSPISGHKSVSWYQQVLGQGPQFIFQYYEKEERGRGNFPDRFSARQFPNYSSELNVNALLLGDSALYLCASSLAQVETQYFGPGTRLLVL.

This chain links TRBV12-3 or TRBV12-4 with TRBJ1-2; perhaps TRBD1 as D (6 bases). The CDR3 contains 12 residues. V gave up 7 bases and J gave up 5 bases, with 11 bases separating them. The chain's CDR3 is CASKQGFYGYTF. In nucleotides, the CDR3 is TGTGCCAGCAAACAGGGCTTTTATGGCTACACCTTC.

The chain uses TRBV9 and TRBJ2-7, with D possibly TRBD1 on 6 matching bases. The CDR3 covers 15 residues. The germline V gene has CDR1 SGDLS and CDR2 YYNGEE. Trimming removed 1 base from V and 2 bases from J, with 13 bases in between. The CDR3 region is CASSVTPTGPYEQYF. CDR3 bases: TGTGCCAGCAGCGTAACCCCGACAGGTCCCTACGAGCAGTACTTC. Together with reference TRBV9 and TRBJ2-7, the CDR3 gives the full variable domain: DSGVTQTPKHLITATGQRVTLRCSPRSGDLSVYWYQQSLDQGLQFLIQYYNGEERAKGNILERFSAQQFPDLHSELNLSSLELGDSALYFCASSVTPTGPYEQYFGPGTRLTVT.

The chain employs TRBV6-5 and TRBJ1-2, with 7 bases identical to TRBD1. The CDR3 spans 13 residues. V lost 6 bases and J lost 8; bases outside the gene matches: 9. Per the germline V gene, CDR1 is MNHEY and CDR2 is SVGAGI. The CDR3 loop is CASSRAGGMGYTF. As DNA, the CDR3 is TGTGCCAGCAGCCGGGCAGGGGGAATGGGCTACACCTTC.

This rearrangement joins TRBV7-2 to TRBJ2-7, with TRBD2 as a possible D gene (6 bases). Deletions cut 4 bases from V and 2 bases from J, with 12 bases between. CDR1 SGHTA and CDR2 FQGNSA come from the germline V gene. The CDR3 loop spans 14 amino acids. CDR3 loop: CASSSARGAYEQYF. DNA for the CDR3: TGTGCCAGCAGCTCAGCCCGCGGGGCCTACGAGCAGTACTTC. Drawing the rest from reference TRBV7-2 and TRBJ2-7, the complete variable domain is GAGVSQSPSNKVTEKGKDVELRCDPISGHTALYWYRQSLGQGLEFLIYFQGNSAPDKSGLPSDRFSAERTGGSVSTLTIQRTQQEDSAVYLCASSSARGAYEQYFGPGTRLTVT.

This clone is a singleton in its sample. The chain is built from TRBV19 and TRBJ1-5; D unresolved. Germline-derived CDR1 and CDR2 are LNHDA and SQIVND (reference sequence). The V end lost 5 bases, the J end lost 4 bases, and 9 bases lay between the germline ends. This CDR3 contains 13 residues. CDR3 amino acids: CASSAQKNQPQHF. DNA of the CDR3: TGTGCCAGTAGTGCCCAGAAAAATCAGCCCCAGCATTTT. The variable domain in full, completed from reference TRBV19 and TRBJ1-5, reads DGGITQSPKYLFRKEGQNVTLSCEQNLNHDAMYWYRQDPGQGLRLIYYSQIVNDFQKGDIAEGYSVSREKKESFPLTVTSAQKNPTAFYLCASSAQKNQPQHFGDGTRLSIL.

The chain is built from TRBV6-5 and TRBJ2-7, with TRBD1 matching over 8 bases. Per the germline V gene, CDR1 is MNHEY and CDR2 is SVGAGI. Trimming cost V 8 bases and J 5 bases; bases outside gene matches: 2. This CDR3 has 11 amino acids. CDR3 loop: CASDRGNEQYF. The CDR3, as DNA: TGTGCCAGCGACAGGGGTAACGAGCAGTACTTC.

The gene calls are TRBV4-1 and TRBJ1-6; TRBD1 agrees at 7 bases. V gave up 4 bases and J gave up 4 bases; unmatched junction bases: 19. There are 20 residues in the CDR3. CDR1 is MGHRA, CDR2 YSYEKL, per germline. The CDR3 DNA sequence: TGCGCCAGCAGCCGGGAAAAACCAACCGGGACAGCCCCTTATAATTCACCCCTCCACTTT. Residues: CASSREKPTGTAPYNSPLHF.

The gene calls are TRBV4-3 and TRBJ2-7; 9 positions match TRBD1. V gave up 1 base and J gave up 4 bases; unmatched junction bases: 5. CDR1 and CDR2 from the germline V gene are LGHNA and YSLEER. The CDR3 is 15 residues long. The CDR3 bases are TGCGCCAGCAGCCAAGTAGGACAGGGGTTGTACGAGCAGTACTTC. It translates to CASSQVGQGLYEQYF.

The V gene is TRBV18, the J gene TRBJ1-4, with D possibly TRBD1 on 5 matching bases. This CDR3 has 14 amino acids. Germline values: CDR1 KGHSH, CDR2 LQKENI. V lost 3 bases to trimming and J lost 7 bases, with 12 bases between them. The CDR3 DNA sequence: TGTGCCAGCTCACCCCAATTTGGGGCTGAAAAACTGTTTTTT. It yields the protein CASSPQFGAEKLFF.

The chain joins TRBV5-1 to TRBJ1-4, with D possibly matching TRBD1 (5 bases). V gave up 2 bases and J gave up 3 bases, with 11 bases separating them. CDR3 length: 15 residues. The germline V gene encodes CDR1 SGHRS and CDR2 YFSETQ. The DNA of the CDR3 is TGCGCCAGCAGCTTAGGGGCTCAGGCTAATGAAAAACTGTTTTTT. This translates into CASSLGAQANEKLFF.

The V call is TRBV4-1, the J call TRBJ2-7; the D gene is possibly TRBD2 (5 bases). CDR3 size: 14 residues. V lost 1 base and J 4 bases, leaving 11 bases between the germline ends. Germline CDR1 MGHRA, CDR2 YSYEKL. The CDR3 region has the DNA TGCGCCAGCAGCCAAGGTGAGGGAAGATACGAGCAGTACTTC. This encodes CASSQGEGRYEQYF.

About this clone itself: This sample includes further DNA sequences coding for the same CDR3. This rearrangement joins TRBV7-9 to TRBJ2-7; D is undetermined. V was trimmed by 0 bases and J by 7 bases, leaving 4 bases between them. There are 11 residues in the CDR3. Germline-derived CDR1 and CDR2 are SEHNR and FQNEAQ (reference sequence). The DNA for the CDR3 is TGTGCCAGCAGCTTAGCGCAGGAGCAGTACTTC. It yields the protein CASSLAQEQYF.

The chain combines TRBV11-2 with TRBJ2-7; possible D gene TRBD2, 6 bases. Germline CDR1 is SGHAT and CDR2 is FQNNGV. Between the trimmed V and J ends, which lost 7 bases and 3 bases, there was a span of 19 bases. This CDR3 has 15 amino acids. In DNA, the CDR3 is TGTGCCAGCATGTTAGTTCTAGCGCCTAACTACGAGCAGTACTTC. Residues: CASMLVLAPNYEQYF.

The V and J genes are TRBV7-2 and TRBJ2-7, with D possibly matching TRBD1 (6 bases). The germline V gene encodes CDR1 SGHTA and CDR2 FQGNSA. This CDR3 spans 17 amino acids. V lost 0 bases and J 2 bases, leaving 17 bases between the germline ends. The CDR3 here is CASSLARQEARPYEQYF. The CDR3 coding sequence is TGTGCCAGCAGCTTAGCGAGACAGGAAGCACGTCCCTACGAGCAGTACTTC.

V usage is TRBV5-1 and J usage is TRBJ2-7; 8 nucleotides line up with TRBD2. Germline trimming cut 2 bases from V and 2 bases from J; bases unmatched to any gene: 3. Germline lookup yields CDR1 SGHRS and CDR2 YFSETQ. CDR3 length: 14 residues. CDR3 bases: TGCGCCAGCAGCTTAAGCGGGGGCCCCTACGAGCAGTACTTC. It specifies CASSLSGGPYEQYF.

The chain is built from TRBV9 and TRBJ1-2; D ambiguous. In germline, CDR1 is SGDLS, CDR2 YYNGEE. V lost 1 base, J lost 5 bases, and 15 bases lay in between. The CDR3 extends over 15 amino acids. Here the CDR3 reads CASSVTSGREYGYTF. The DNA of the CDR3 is TGTGCCAGCAGCGTAACATCCGGGCGGGAGTATGGCTACACCTTC.

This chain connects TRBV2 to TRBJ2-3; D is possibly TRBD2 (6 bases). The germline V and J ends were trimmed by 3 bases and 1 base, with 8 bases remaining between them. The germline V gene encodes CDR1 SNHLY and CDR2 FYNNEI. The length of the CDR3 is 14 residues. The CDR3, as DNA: TGTGCCAGCAGTGATTCGGGGGGCACAGATACGCAGTATTTT. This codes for CASSDSGGTDTQYF.

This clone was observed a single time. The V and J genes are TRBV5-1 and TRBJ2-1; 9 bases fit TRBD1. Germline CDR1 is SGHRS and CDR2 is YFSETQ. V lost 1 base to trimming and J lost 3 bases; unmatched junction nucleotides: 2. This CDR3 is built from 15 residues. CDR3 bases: TGCGCCAGCAGCTTGAAGGACAGGGGCTACAATGAGCAGTTCTTC. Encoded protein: CASSLKDRGYNEQFF. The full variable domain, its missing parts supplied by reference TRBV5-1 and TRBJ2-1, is KAGVTQTPRYLIKTRGQQVTLSCSPISGHRSVSWYQQTPGQGLQFLFEYFSETQRNKGNFPGRFSGRQFSNSRSEMNVSTLELGDSALYLCASSLKDRGYNEQFFGPGTRLTVL.